The clone carrying this TCR beta chain was counted ten times or more. Its specificity is unknown. This sample was included in a study of T cell repertoires in cytomegalovirus infection. Study-level background: Matching HLA type, along with CMV infection, was indicated by public TCR beta signatures.

The study, taken as a whole, reports: Carriage of CMV together with the relevant HLA was identifiable through cumulative public TCR beta family frequency. Across the ex vivo response, the dominant clonotypes were HLA-C-restricted CMV-specific TCR beta clonotypes.

TCRdb ran MiXCR on the reads and lists one entry per CDR3 protein. Among approximately 250,000 distinct CDR3 sequences listed, 10% to 15% were seen once. This receptor was identified in a human donor in good health (CMV status not recorded). Some clones in this sample may be carry-over from other donors' samples. The sequenced material came from PBMCs.

The DNA for the CDR3 is TGTGCCACCAGTGGAACAGGTGGGACACCCGAGCAGTTCTTC. Encoded protein: CATSGTGGTPEQFF. The rearrangement uses TRBV24-1 and TRBJ2-1, with D tentatively TRBD1 (6 bases). CDR3 size: 14 residues. Germline V gives CDR1 KGHDR, CDR2 SFDVKD. V lost 5 bases to trimming and J lost 10 bases, with 17 bases between them.